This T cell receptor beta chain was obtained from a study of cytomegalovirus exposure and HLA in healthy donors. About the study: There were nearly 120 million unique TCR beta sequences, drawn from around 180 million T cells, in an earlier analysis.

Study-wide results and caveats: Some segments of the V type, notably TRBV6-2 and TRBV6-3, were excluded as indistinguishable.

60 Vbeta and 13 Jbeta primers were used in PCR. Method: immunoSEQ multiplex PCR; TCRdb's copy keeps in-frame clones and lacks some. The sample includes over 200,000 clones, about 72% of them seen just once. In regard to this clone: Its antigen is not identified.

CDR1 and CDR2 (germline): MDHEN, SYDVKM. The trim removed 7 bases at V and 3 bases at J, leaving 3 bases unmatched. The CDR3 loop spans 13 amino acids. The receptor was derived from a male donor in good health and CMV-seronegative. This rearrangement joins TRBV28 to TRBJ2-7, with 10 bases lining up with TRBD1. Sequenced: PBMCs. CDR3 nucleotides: TGTGCCAGCATTAGGACAGGGGGCTACGAGCAGTACTTC. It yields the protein CASIRTGGYEQYF.